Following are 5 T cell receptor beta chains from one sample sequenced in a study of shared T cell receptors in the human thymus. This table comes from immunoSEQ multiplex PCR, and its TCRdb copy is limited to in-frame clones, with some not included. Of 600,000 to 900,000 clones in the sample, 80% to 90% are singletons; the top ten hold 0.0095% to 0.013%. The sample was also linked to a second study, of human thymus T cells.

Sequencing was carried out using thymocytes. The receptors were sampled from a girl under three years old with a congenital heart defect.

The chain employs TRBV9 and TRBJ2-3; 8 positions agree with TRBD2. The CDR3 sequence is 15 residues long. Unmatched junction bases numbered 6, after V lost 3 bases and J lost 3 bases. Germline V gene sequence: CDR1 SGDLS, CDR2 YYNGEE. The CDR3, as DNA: TGTGCCAGCAGCGACTCGGGGGGGCCGACAGATACGCAGTATTTT. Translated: CASSDSGGPTDTQYF.

In nucleotides, the CDR3 is TGTGCCAGTAGTGGGGAGGCGGGGATATCTGAAGCTTTCTTT. It codes for CASSGEAGISEAFF. This chain links TRBV19 with TRBJ1-1, with D hard to call. The CDR3 has 14 amino acids. V was pared by 5 bases and J by 6 bases, with 16 bases between. Germline V CDR1 and CDR2: LNHDA, SQIVND (reference sequence).

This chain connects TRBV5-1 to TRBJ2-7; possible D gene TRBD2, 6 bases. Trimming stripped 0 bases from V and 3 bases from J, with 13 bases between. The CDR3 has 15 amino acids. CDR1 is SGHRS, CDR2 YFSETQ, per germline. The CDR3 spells CASSLVGGTYYEQYF. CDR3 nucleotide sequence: TGCGCCAGCAGCTTGGTGGGGGGAACTTACTACGAGCAGTACTTC.

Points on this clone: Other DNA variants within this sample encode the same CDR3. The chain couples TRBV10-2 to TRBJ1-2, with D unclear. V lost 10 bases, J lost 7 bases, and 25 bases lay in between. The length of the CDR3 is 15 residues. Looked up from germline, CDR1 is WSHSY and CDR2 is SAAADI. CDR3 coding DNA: TGCGCCACCGTATCTCGGAGTTGCAAGGACTGTGGCTACACCTTC. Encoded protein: CATVSRSCKDCGYTF.

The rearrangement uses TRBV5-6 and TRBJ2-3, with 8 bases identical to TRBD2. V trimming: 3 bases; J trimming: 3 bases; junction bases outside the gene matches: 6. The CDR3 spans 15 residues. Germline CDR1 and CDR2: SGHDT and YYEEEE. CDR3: CASSSRGGKTDTQYF. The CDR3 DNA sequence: TGTGCCAGCAGCTCCCGGGGGGGCAAGACAGATACGCAGTATTTT.